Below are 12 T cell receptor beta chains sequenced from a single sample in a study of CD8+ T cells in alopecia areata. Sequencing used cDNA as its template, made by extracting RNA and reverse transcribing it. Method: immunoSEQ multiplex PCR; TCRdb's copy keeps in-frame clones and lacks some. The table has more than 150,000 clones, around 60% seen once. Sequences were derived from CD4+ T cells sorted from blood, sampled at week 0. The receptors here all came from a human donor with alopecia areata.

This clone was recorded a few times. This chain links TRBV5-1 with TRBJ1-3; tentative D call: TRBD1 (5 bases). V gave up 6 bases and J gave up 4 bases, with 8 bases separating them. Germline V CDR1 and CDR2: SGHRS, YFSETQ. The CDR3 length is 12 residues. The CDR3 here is CASTPGGNTIYF. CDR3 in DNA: TGCGCCAGCACCCCAGGGGGAAACACCATATATTTT.

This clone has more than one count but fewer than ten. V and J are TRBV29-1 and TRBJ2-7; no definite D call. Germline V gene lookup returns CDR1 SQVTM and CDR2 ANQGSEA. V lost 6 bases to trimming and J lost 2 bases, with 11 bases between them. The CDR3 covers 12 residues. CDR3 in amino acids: CSVAEAAYEQYF. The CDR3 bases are TGCAGCGTCGCTGAGGCGGCCTACGAGCAGTACTTC.

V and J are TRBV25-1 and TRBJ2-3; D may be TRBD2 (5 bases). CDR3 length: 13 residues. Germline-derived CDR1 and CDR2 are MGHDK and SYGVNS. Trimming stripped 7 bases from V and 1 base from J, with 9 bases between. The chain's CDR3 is CASTIGGTDTQYF. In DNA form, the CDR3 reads TGTGCCAGCACCATCGGGGGCACAGATACGCAGTATTTT.

The CDR3 loop is CAWSVAGTNTGELFF. The CDR3 DNA sequence: TGTGCCTGGAGTGTAGCGGGCACGAACACCGGGGAGCTGTTTTTT. The V call is TRBV30, the J call TRBJ2-2; tentatively, D is TRBD2 (6 bases). The germline V gene has CDR1 GTSNPN and CDR2 SVGIG (reference sequence). The CDR3 contains 15 residues. V lost 0 bases and J lost 0, with 8 bases in between.

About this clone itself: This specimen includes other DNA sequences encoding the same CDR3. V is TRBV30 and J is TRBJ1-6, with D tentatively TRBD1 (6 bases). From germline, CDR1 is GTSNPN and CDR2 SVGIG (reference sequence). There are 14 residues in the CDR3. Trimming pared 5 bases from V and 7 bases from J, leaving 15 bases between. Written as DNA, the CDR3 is TGTGCCTGGGGGCTTGGACAGCGGAATTCACCCCTCCACTTT. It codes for CAWGLGQRNSPLHF.

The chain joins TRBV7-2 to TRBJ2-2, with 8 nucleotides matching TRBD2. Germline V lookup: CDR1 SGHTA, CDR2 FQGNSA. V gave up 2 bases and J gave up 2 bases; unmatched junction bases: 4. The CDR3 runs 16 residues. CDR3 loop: CASSLQAGVNTGELFF. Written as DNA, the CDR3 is TGTGCCAGCAGCTTACAAGCGGGGGTAAACACCGGGGAGCTGTTTTTT.

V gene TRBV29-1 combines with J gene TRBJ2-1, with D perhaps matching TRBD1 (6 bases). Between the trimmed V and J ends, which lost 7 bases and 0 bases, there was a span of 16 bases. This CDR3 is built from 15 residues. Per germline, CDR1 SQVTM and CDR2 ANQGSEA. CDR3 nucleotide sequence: TGCAGCGCCCGGACAGTGCAGAGCTCCTACAATGAGCAGTTCTTC. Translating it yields CSARTVQSSYNEQFF.

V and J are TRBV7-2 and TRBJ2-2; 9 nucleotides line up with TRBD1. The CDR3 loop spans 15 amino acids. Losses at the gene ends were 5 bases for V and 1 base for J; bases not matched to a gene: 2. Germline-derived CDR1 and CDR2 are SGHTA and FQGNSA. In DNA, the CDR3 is TGTGCCAGCAGCCGGGACAGGGTGAACACCGGGGAGCTGTTTTTT. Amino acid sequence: CASSRDRVNTGELFF.

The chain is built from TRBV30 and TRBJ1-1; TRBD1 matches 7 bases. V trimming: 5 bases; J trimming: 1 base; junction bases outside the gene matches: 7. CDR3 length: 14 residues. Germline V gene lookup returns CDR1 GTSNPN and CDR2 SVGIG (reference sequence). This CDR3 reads CAWATGRGNTEAFF. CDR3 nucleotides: TGTGCCTGGGCGACAGGGAGGGGGAACACTGAAGCTTTCTTT.

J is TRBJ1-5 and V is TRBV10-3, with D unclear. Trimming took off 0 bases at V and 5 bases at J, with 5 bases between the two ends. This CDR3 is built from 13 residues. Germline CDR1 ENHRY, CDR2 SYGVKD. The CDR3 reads CAISESPDQPQHF. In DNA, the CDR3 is TGTGCCATCAGTGAGTCGCCTGATCAGCCCCAGCATTTT.

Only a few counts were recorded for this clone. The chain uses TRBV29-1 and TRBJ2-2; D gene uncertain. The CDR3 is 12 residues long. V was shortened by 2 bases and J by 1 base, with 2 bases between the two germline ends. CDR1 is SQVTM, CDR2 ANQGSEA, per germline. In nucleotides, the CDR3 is TGCAGCGTTGAACGGAACACCGGGGAGCTGTTTTTT. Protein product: CSVERNTGELFF.

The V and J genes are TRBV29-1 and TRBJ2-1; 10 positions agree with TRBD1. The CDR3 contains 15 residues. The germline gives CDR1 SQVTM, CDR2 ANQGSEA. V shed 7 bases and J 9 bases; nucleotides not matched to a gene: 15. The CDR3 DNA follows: TGCAGCGCCTTAAGGACAGGGGGTCGACTAAGTGAGCAGTTCTTC. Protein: CSALRTGGRLSEQFF.